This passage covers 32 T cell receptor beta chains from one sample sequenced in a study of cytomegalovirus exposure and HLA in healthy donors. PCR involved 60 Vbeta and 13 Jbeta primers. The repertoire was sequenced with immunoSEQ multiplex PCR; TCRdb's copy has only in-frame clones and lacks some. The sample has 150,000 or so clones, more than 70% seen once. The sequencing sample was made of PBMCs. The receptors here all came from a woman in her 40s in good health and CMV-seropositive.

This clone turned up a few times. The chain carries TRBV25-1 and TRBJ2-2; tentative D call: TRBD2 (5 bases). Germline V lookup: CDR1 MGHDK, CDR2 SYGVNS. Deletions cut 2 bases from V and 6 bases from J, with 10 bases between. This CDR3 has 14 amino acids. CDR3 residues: CASSEERVAGELFF. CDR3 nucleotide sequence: TGTGCCAGCAGTGAAGAGAGGGTGGCCGGGGAGCTGTTTTTT.

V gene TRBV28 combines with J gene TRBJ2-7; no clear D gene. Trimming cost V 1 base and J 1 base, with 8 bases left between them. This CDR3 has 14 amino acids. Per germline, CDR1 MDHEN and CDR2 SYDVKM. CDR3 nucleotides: TGTGCCAGCAGTTTATTGGGCATATCCTACGAGCAGTACTTC. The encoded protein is CASSLLGISYEQYF. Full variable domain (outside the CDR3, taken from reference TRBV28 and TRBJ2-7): DVKVTQSSRYLVKRTGEKVFLECVQDMDHENMFWYRQDPGLGLRLIYFSYDVKMKEKGDIPEGYSVSREKKERFSLILESASTNQTSMYLCASSLLGISYEQYFGPGTRLTVT.

CDR3 nucleotide sequence: TGTGCCACCAGCAGAGATCGACAGCCTGTCAACTATGGCTACACCTTC. This gives the protein CATSRDRQPVNYGYTF. V usage is TRBV15 and J usage is TRBJ1-2; possible D gene TRBD1, 5 bases. The ends were cut back, 0 bases at V and 2 bases at J, with 13 bases in the middle. This CDR3 contains 16 residues. Looked up from germline, CDR1 is LNHNV and CDR2 is YYDKDF (reference sequence). The variable domain in full, with the rest retrieved from reference TRBV15 and TRBJ1-2, is DAMVIQNPRYQVTQFGKPVTLSCSQTLNHNVMYWYQQKSSQAPKLLFHYYDKDFNNEADTPDNFQSRRPNTSFCFLDIRSPGLGDTAMYLCATSRDRQPVNYGYTFGSGTRLTVV.

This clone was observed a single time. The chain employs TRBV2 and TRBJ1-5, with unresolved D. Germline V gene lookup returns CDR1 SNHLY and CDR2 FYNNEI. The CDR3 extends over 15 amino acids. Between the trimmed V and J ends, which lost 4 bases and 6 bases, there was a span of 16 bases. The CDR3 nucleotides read TGTGCCAGCAGTGCTGAGGACGGCGAGGGTCAGCCCCAGCATTTT. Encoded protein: CASSAEDGEGQPQHF.

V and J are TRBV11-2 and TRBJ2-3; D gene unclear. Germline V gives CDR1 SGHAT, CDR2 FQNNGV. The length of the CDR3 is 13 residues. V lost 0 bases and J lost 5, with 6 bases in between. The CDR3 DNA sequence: TGTGCCAGCAGCTTAGATCGCGTAGATACGCAGTATTTT. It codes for CASSLDRVDTQYF.

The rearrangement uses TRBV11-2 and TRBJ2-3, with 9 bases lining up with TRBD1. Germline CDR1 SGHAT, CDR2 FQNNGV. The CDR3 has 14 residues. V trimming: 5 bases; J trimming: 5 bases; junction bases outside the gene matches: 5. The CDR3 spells CASSARTGEDTQYF. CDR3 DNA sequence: TGTGCCAGCAGCGCCCGGACAGGGGAAGATACGCAGTATTTT.

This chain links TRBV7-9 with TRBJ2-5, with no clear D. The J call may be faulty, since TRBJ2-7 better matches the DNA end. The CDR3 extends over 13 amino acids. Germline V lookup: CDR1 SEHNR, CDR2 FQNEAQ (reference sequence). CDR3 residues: CASSPGTSYEQYF. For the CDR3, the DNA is TGTGCCAGCAGCCCAGGTACTTCCTACGAGCAGTACTTC.

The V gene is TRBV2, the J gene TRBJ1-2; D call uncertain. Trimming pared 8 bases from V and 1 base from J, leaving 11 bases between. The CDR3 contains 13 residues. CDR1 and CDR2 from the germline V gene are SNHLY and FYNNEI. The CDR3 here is CASEGGNNYGYTF. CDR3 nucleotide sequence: TGTGCCAGCGAGGGAGGGAATAACTATGGCTACACCTTC.

This CDR3 is CASSSPAGAPVEQFF. The CDR3 DNA reads as TGTGCCAGCAGTTCCCCAGCGGGGGCGCCTGTTGAGCAGTTCTTC. J is TRBJ2-1 and V is TRBV27; 8 positions match TRBD2. CDR3 length: 15 residues. V gave up 4 bases and J gave up 9 bases; unmatched junction bases: 11. Germline assignment: CDR1 MNHEY and CDR2 SMNVEV (reference sequence).

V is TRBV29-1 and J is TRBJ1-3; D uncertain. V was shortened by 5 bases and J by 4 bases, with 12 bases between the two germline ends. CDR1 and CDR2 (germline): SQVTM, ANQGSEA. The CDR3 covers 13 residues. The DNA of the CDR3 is TGCAGCGTTTTGCCCCCGACAGGAAACACCATATATTTT. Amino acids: CSVLPPTGNTIYF.

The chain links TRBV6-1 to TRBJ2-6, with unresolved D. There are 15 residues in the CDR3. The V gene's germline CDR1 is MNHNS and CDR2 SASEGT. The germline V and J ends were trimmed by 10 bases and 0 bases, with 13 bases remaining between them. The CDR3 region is CATTLSLSGANVLTF. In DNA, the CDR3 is TGTGCCACAACTCTCTCTCTCTCTGGGGCCAACGTCCTGACTTTC.

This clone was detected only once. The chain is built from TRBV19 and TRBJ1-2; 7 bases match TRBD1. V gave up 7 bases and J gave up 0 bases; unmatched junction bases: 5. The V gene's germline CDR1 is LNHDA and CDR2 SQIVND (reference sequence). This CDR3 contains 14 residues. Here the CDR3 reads CASKRQGANYGYTF. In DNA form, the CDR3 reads TGTGCCAGTAAGAGGCAGGGGGCTAACTATGGCTACACCTTC.

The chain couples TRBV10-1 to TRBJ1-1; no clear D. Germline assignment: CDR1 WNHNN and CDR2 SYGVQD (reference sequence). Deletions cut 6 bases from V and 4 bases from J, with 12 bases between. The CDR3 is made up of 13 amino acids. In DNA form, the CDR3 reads TGCGCCAGCAGCAAAACCTCGGGCACTGAAGCTTTCTTT. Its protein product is CASSKTSGTEAFF.

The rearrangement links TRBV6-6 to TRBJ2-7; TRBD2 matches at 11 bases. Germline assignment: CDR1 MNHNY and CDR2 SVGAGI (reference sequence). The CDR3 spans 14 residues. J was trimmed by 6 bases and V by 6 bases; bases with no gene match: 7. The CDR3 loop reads CASRASGRLFEQYF. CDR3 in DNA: TGTGCCAGCAGGGCTAGCGGGAGGCTCTTCGAGCAGTACTTC.

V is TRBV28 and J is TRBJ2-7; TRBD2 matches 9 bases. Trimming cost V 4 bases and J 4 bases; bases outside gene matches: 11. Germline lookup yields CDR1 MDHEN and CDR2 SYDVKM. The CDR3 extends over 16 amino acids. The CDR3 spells CASSSPGSGSWYEQYF. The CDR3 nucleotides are TGTGCCAGCAGTTCCCCCGGTAGCGGGAGTTGGTACGAGCAGTACTTC.

CDR3 sequence (DNA): TGTGCCAGCAAGAACCCGGGACAAAACACCGGGGAGCTGTTTTTT. This gives the protein CASKNPGQNTGELFF. This rearrangement joins TRBV6-1 to TRBJ2-2, with TRBD1 as a possible D gene (6 bases). CDR1 and CDR2 from the germline V gene are MNHNS and SASEGT. Trimming stripped 7 bases from V and 2 bases from J, with 14 bases between. CDR3 size: 15 residues.

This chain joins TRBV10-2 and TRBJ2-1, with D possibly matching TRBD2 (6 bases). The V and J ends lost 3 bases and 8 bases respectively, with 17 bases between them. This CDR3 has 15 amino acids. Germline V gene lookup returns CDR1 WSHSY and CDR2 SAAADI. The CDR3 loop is CASSDGTDNHDEQFF. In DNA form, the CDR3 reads TGCGCCAGCAGTGATGGGACTGACAACCACGATGAGCAGTTCTTC.

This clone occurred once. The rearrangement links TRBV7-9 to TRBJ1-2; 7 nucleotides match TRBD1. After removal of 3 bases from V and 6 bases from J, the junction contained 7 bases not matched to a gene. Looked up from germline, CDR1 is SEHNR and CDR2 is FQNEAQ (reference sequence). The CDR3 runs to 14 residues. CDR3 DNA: TGTGCCAGCAGCTTGACGGAGGGGGCCCATGGCTACACCTTC. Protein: CASSLTEGAHGYTF.

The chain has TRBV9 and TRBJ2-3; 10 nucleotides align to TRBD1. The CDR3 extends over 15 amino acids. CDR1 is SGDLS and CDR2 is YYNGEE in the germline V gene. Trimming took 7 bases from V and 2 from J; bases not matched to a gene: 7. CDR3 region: CASGSGQGYTDTQYF. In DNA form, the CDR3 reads TGTGCCAGCGGGTCGGGACAGGGGTACACAGATACGCAGTATTTT.

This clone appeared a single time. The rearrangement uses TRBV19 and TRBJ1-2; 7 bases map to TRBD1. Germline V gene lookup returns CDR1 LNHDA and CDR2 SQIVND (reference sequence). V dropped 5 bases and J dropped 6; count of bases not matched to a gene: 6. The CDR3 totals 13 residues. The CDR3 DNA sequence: TGTGCCAGTAGTCCCCGACAGGGTCATGGCTACACCTTC. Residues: CASSPRQGHGYTF.

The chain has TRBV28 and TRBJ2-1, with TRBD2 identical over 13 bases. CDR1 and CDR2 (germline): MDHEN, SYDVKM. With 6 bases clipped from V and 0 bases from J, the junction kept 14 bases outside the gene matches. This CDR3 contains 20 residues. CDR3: CASRSGYPGLAGSSYNEQFF. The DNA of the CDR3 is TGTGCCAGCAGATCGGGATATCCGGGACTAGCGGGGAGCTCCTACAATGAGCAGTTCTTC.

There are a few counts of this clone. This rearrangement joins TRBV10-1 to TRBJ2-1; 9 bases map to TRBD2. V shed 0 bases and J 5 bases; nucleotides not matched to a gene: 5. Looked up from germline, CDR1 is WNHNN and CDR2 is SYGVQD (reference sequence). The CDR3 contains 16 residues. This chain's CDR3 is CASSESGAGGNNEQFF. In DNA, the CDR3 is TGCGCCAGCAGTGAGTCCGGTGCGGGAGGGAACAATGAGCAGTTCTTC.

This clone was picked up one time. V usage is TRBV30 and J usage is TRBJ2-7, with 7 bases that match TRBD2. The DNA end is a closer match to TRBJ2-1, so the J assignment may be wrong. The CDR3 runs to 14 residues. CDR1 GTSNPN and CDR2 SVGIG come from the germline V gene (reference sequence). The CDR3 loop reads CAWSFSGLGNEQFF. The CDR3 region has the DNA TGTGCCTGGAGTTTTAGCGGGTTAGGGAATGAGCAGTTCTTC.

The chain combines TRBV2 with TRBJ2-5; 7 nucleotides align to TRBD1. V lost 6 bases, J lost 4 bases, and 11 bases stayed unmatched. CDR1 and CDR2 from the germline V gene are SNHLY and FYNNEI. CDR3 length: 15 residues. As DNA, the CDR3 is TGTGCCAGCAGCTGGGACAGTGGGTCGGGAGAGACCCAGTACTTC. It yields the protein CASSWDSGSGETQYF.

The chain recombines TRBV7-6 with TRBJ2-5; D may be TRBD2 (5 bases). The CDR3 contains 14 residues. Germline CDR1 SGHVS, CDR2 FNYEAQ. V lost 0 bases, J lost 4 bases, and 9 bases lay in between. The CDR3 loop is CASSLASTIETQYF. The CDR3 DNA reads TGTGCCAGCAGCTTAGCCTCGACTATAGAGACCCAGTACTTC.

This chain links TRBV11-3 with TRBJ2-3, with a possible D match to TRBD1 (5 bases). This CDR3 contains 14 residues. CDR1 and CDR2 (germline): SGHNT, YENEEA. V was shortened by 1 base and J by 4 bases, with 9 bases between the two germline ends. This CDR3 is CASSLVSTADTQYF. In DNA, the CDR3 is TGTGCCAGCAGCTTAGTATCGACAGCAGATACGCAGTATTTT.

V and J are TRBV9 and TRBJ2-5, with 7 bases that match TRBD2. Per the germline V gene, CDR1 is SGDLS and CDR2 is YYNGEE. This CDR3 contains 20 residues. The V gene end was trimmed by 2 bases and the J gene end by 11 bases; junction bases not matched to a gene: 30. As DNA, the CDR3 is TGTGCCAGCAGCGTGGGAAGAGGAGCTAGCGGCCCTCGCCCGGAAGGAGAGCAGTACTTC. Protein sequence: CASSVGRGASGPRPEGEQYF.

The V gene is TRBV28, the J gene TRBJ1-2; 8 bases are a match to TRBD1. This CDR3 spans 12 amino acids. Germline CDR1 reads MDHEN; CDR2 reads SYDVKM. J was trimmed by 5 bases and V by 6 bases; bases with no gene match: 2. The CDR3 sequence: CASSQGAYGYTF. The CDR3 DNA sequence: TGTGCCAGCAGCCAGGGGGCGTATGGCTACACCTTC.

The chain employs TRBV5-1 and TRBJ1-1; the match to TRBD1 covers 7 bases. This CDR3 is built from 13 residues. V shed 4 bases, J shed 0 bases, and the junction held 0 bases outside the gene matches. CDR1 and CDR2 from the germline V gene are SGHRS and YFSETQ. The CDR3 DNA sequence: TGCGCCAGCAGCGGGACAGTGAACACTGAAGCTTTCTTT. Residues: CASSGTVNTEAFF.

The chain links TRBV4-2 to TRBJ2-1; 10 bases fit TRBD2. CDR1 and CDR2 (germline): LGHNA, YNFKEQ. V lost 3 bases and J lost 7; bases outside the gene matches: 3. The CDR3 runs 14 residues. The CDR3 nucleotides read TGTGCCAGCAGCCACAGCGGGGGGGGGAATGAGCAGTTCTTC. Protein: CASSHSGGGNEQFF.

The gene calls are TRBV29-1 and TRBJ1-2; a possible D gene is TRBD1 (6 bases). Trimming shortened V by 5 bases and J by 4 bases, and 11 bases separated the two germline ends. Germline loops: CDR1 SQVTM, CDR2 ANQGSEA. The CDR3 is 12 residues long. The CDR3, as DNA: TGCAGCGTTAGGGGGACCGGCTATGGCTACACCTTC. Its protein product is CSVRGTGYGYTF.

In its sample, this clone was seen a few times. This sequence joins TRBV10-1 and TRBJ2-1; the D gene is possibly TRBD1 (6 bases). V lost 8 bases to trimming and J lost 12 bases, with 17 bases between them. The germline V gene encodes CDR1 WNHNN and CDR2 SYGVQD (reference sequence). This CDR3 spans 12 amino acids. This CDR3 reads CASGVGGHMQFF. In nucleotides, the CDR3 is TGCGCCAGCGGGGTAGGGGGACATATGCAGTTCTTC.